This TCR beta chain emerged from a study of blood T cell repertoires in COVID-19. Study context: Acute and convalescent COVID-19 specimens originated in the United States, Italy and Spain. Sources were T cells, B-cell-depleted T cells, or PBMCs; the material itself was cDNA or gDNA.

In the study's own analysis: Reference gene primer amplification gave nucleated cell count estimates. Assay: immunoSEQ multiplex PCR; the TCRdb copy retains only in-frame clones and omits some. V, J and clone size reflect that table, while D and trimming were determined from the DNA. The data hold about 63,000 clones, with around 80% observed a single time. Germline-derived CDR1 and CDR2 are SGHTS and YDEGEE. Trimming shortened V by 0 bases and J by 2 bases, and 14 bases separated the two germline ends. The length of the CDR3 is 17 residues. The sequencing sample was made of peripheral blood. The chain couples TRBV5-8 to TRBJ2-2; D possibly corresponds to TRBD2 (5 bases). The sequence was obtained from a human donor in a cohort sampled during active COVID-19. The CDR3 loop reads CASSLATLALNTGELFF. The CDR3 DNA follows: TGTGCCAGCAGCTTGGCCACTCTAGCCCTAAACACCGGGGAGCTGTTTTTT.